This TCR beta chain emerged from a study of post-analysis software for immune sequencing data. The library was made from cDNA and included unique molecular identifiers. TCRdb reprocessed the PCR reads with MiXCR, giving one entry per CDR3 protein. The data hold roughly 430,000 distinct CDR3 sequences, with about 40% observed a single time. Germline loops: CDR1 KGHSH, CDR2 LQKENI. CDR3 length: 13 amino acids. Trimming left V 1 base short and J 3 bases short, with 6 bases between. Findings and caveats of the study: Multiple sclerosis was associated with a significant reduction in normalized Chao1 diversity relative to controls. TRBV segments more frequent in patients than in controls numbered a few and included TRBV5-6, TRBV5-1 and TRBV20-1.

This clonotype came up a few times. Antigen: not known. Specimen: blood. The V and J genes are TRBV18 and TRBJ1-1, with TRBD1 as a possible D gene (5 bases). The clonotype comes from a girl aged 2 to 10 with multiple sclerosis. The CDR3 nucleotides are TGTGCCAGCTCACCACTAGGGGACACTGAAGCTTTCTTT. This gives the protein CASSPLGDTEAFF.